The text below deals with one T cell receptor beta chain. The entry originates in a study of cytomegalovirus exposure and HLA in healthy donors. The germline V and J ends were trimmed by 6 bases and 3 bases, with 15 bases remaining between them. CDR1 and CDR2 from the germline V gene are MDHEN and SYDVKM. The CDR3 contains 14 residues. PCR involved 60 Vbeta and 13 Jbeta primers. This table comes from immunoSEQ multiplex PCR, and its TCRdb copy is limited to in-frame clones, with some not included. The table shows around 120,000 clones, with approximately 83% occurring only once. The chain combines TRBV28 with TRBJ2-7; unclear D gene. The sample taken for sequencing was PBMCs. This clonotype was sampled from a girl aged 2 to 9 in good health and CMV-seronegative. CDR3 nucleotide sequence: TGTGCCAGCAGACCGTCCCTCGGGTTCTACGAGCAGTACTTC. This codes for CASRPSLGFYEQYF.